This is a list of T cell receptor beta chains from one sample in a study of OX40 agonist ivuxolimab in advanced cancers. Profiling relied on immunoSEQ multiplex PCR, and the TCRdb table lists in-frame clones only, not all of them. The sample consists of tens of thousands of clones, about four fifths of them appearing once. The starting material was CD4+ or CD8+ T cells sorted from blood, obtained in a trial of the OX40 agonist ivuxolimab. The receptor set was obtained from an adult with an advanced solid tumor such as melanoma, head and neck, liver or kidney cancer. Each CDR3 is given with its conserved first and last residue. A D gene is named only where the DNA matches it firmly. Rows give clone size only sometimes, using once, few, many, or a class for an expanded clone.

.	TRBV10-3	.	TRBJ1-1	TGTGCCATCAGTGATTCCAGAGACACTGAAGCTTTCTTT	CAISDSRDTEAFF
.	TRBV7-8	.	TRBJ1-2	TGTGCCAGCAGCTTAGGGGAGGGGGTTAACTATGGCTACACCTTC	CASSLGEGVNYGYTF
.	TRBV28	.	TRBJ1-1	TGTGCCAGCCGAGAGACGGACACTGAAGCTTTCTTT	CASRETDTEAFF
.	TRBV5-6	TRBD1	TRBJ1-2	TGTGCCAGCAGCTTCGGACAGGGTGACTATGGCTACACCTTC	CASSFGQGDYGYTF
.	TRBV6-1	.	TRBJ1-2	TGTGCCAGCTATTCATCAGGGGACTATGGCTACACCTTC	CASYSSGDYGYTF
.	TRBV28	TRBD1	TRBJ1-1	TGTGCCAGCAGCTCCCCAGCGACAGGGGGGAACACTGAAGCTTTCTTT	CASSSPATGGNTEAFF
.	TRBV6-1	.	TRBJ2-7	TGTGCCAGCAGTGACCTCGGGGGACTTCAGTACTTC	CASSDLGGLQYF
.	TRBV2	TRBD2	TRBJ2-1	TGTGCCAGCAGATCGATTATAGCTAGCGGGGCGGTCGAGCAGTTCTTC	CASRSIIASGAVEQFF
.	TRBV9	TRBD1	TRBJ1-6	TGTGCCAGCAGCGTGTTCGGGGGACAGTTTAATTCACCCCTCCACTTT	CASSVFGGQFNSPLHF
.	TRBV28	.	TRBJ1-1	TGTGCCAGCAGTGGGGGGGCAGCCGCCAACACTGAAGCTTTCTTT	CASSGGAAANTEAFF
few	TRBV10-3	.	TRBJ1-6	TGTGCCTCCAGGGAATTAACAGATTCACCCCTCCACTTT	CASRELTDSPLHF
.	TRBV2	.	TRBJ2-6	TGTGCCAGCAGGCCCCAGGGCTCTGGGGCCAACGTCCTGACTTTC	CASRPQGSGANVLTF
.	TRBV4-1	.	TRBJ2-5	TGCGCCAGCAGCCTCCAGGGGGGGCAGAAACAGTACTTC	CASSLQGGQKQYF
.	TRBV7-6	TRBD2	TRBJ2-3	TGTGCCAGCAGCTTACTAGCGGGGGGCGGGACAGATACGCAGTATTTT	CASSLLAGGGTDTQYF
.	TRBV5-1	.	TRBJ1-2	TGCGCCAGCAGAGACGGGGCAGGGAACGGGTATGGCTACACCTTC	CASRDGAGNGYGYTF
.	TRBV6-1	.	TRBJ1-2	TGTGCCAGCAGTGAAAGGGAGGTCTATGGCTACACCTTC	CASSEREVYGYTF
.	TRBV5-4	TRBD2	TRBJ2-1	TGTGCCAGCAGCTTAGGGTCCGACGGGGGGGTGCTGTTCTTC	CASSLGSDGGVLFF
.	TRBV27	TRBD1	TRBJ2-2	TGTGCCAGCAGTTCCGGACAGGGATATACCGGGGAGCTGTTTTTT	CASSSGQGYTGELFF
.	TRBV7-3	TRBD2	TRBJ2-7	TGTGCCAGCAGCTTAAGAACGGGTGGGCTAGCGGGGACCTACGAGCAGTACTTC	CASSLRTGGLAGTYEQYF
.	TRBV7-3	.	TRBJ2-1	TGTGCCAGCAGCTTCACGGAGGACAATGAGCAGTTCTTC	CASSFTEDNEQFF
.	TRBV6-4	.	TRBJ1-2	TGTGCCAGCAGTGACTCGGAAAGTATTAACCCAATCAACTGTCAGTATGGCTACACCTTC	CASSDSESINPINCQYGYTF
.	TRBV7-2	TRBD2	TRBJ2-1	TGTGCCAGCAGCTTACGGCGACTAGCGGGGGTGAGCAATGAGCAGTTCTTC	CASSLRRLAGVSNEQFF
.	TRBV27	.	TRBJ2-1	TGTGCCAGCAGGGAGGTGATGAGCTCCTACAATGAGCAGTTCTTC	CASREVMSSYNEQFF
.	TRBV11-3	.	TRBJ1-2	TGTGCCAGCAGCCGAGAATGGGGCGACTACACCTTC	CASSREWGDYTF
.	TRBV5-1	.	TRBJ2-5	TGCGCCAGCGCACGGGGAGTGGAGACCCAGTACTTC	CASARGVETQYF
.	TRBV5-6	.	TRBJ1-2	TGTGCCAGCAGCTATACCGGGATCGCGGATGGCTACACCTTC	CASSYTGIADGYTF
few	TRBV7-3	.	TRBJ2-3	TGTGCCAGCAGCTTAGGGGGTCTGGGAGATACGCAGTATTTT	CASSLGGLGDTQYF
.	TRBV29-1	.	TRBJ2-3	TGCAGCATAGAATACACGGCAGATACGCAGTATTTT	CSIEYTADTQYF
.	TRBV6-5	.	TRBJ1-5	TGTGCCAGCAGTCTGATTTCGGGCAATCAGCCCCAGCATTTT	CASSLISGNQPQHF
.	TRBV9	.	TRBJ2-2	TGTGCCAGCAGCGCCGCCTCACAGGCGACCGGGGAGCTGTTTTTT	CASSAASQATGELFF
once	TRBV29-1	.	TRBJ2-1	TGCAGCGTTGAAGGGGGCAGGTCATCCTACAATGAGCAGTTCTTC	CSVEGGRSSYNEQFF
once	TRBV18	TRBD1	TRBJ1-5	TGTGCCAGCTCACAGGAGACAGGGGTTAATCAGCCCCAGCATTTT	CASSQETGVNQPQHF
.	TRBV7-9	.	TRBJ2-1	TGTGCCAGCGGGAGCTCCTACAATGAGCAGTTCTTC	CASGSSYNEQFF
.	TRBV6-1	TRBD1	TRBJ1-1	TGTGCCAGCGAGGACAGGCGACTGAACACTGAGGCTTTCTTT	CASEDRRLNTEAFF
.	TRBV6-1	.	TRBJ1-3	TGTGCCAGCACACCCCGGCGGTTCTCTGGAAACACCATATATTTT	CASTPRRFSGNTIYF
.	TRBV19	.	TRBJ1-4	TGTGCCAGTAGTATAGATGCTCGGGACGGCTTTAATGAAAAACTGTTTTTT	CASSIDARDGFNEKLFF
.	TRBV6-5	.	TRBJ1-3	TGTGCCAGCAGTTATACAGGGACGTCTGGAAACACCATATATTTT	CASSYTGTSGNTIYF
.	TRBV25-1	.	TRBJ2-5	TGTGCCAGCAGTGATGGGGGGCATCAAGAGACCCAGTACTTC	CASSDGGHQETQYF
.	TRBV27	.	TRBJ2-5	TGTGCCAGCAGTTTTAGGCTAGCGTCTCAAGAGACCCAGTACTTC	CASSFRLASQETQYF
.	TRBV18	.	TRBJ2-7	TGTGCCAGCTCACCCGGGCAGGCCTCCTACGAGCAGTACTTC	CASSPGQASYEQYF
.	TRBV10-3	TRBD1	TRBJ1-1	TGTGCCTCAGCTACGGCAGGGGGCCGTGCTTTCTTT	CASATAGGRAFF
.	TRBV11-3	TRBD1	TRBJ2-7	TGTGCCAGCAGCGACAGGGTCATCTACGAGCAGTACTTC	CASSDRVIYEQYF
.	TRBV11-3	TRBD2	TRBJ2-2	TGTGCCAGCAGCTTCCGATCAGCGGGGGGTGCCGGGGAGCTGTTTTTT	CASSFRSAGGAGELFF
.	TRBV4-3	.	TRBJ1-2	TGCGCCAGCAGCCAAGTCGGTCGCAGGGTTAACTATGGCTACACCTTC	CASSQVGRRVNYGYTF
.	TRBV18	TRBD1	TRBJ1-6	TGTGCCAGCTCACCAAACAGGGGGCCAAATTCACCCCTCCACTTT	CASSPNRGPNSPLHF
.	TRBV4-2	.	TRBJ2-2	TGTGCCAGCAGCCAAGAAGGTCGGGGCGGCAACACCGGGGAGCTGTTTTTT	CASSQEGRGGNTGELFF
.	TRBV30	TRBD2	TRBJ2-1	TGTGCCGGCGCACTAGCGGATTACAATGAGCAGTTCTTC	CAGALADYNEQFF
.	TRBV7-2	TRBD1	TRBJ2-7	TGTGCCAGCAGCCCCGGGACAGGGGGCTACGAGCAGTACTTC	CASSPGTGGYEQYF
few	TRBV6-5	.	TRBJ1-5	TGTGCCAGCAGTCACGACAGCCCCAATCAGCCCCAGCATTTT	CASSHDSPNQPQHF
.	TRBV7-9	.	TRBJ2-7	TGTGCCAGCAGCTTAGCGATAGATATTCATGCCGAGCAGTACTTC	CASSLAIDIHAEQYF
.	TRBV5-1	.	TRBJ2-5	TGCGCCAGCAGCTCCCAGCAAGAGACCCAGTACTTC	CASSSQQETQYF
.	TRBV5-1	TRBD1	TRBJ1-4	TGCGCCAGCAGCTTCGGGACAGGGTTTGAAAAACTGTTTTTT	CASSFGTGFEKLFF
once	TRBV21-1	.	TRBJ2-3	TGTGCCAGCAGCAAGAACCTACGGCTCACAGATACGCAGTATTTT	CASSKNLRLTDTQYF
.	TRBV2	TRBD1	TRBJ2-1	TGTGCCAGCAGTGAACGACAGGGTAACTACAATGAGCAGTTCTTC	CASSERQGNYNEQFF
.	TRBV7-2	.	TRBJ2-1	TGTGCCAGCAGGCGAGACAGGGCGGGGAATGAGCAGTTCTTC	CASRRDRAGNEQFF
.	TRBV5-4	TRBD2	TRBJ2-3	TGTGCCAGCAGCTTGATGCTAGCGGGGAGCACAGATACGCAGTATTTT	CASSLMLAGSTDTQYF
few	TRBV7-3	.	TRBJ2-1	TGTGCCAGCAGCCCCACTCTGGGGGCGTCTAACAATGAGCAGTTCTTC	CASSPTLGASNNEQFF
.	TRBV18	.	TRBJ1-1	TGTGCCAGCTCACAGGGACAGAACACTGAAGCTTTCTTT	CASSQGQNTEAFF
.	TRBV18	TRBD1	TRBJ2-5	TGTGCCAGCTCCCCGGGACAGCAAGAGACCCAGTACTTC	CASSPGQQETQYF
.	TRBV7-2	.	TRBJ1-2	TGTGCCAGCAGCTTAGGACTAGGGCAGGGTGGAGGCTACACCTTC	CASSLGLGQGGGYTF